The present T cell receptor beta chain was sequenced within a study of T cell changes during pregnancy in multiple sclerosis. Losses at the gene ends were 5 bases for V and 4 bases for J; bases not matched to a gene: 7. Germline V CDR1 and CDR2: MNHNS, SASEGT. The CDR3 spans 15 residues. Sequenced by immunoSEQ multiplex PCR; TCRdb stores in-frame clones only, minus some. The table shows tens of thousands of clones, with about 96% occurring only once. This receptor was taken from a female donor with multiple sclerosis, enrolled in a pregnancy study. The specimen comprised CD8+ T cells from peripheral blood mononuclear cells, sampled after pregnancy. The chain combines TRBV6-1 with TRBJ2-1; 8 nucleotides match TRBD2. The CDR3 coding sequence is TGTGCCAGCAGTTCCCCGGGCGGGAGGTACAATGAGCAGTTCTTC. Encoded protein: CASSSPGGRYNEQFF.